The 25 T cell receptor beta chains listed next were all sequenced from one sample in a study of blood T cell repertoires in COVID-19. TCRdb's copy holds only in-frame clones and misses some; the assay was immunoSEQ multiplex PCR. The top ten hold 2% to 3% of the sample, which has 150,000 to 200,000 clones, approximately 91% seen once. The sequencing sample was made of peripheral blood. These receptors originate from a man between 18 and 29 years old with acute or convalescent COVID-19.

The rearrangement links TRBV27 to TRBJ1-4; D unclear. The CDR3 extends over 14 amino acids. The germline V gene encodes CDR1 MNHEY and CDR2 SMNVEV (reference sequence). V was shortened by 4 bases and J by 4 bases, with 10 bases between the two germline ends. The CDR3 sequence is CASSSAGLNEKLFF. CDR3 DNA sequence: TGTGCCAGCAGTTCTGCAGGCCTTAATGAAAAACTGTTTTTT.

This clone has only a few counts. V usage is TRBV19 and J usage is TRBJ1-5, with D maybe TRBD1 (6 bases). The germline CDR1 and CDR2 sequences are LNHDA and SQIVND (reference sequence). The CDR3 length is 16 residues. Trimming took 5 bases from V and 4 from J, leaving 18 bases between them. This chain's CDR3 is CASSVTHGQLNQPQHF. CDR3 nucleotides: TGTGCCAGTAGTGTCACACACGGACAGCTTAATCAGCCCCAGCATTTT.

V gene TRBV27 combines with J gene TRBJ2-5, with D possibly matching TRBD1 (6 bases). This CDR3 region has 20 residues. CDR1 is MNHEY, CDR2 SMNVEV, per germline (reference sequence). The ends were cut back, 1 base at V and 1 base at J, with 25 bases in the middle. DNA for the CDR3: TGTGCCAGCAGTTTATTACCTACGGACAGAACACTCTTCTTCCAAGAGACCCAGTACTTC. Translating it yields CASSLLPTDRTLFFQETQYF.

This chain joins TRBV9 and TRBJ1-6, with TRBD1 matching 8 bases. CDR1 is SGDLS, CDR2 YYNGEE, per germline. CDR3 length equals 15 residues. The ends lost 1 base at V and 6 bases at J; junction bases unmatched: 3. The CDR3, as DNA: TGTGCCAGCAGCGTACAAGGGACAGGTAATTCACCCCTCCACTTT. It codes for CASSVQGTGNSPLHF.

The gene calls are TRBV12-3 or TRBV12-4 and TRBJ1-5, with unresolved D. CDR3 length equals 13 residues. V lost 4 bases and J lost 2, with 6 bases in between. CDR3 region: CASSSRGNQPQHF. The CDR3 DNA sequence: TGTGCCAGCAGTTCGAGGGGCAATCAGCCCCAGCATTTT.

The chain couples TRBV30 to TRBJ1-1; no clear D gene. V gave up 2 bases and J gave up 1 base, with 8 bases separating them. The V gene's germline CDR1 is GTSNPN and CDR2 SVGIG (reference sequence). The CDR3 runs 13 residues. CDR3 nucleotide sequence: TGTGCCTGGAGTCTACGGGAGAACACTGAAGCTTTCTTT. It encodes CAWSLRENTEAFF.

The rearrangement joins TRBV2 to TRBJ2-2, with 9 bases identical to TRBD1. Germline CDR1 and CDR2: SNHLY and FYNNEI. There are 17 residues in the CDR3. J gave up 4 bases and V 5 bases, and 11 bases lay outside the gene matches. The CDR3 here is CASSNIGTGMSTGELFF. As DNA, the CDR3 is TGTGCCAGCAGTAATATAGGGACAGGGATGAGCACCGGGGAGCTGTTTTTT.

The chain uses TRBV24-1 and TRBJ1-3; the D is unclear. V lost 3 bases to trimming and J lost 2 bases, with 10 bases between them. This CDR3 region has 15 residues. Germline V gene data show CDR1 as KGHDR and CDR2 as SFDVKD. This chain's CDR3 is CATSDPRTAGNTIYF. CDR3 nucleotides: TGTGCCACCAGTGATCCACGGACTGCTGGAAACACCATATATTTT.

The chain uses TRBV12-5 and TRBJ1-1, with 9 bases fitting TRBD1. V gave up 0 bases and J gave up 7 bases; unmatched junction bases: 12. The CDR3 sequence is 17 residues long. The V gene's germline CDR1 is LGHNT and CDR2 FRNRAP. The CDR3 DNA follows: TGTGCTAGTGGTTTGGTATGGGGACAGGGAGGCGGGGGTGAAGCTTTCTTT. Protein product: CASGLVWGQGGGGEAFF.

The CDR3 protein is CASSQGAGGETQYF. DNA for the CDR3: TGTGCCAGCAGCCAAGGGGCAGGGGGTGAGACCCAGTACTTC. The chain joins TRBV4-2 to TRBJ2-5; 7 positions match TRBD1. The CDR3 is 14 residues long. The V and J ends lost 1 base and 5 bases, in that order; junction bases with no gene match: 4. Looked up from germline, CDR1 is LGHNA and CDR2 is YNFKEQ.

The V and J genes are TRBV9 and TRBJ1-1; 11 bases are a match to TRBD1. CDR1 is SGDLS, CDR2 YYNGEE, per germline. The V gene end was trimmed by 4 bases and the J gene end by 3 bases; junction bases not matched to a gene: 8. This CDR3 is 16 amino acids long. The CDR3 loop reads CASSNSPGQGDTEAFF. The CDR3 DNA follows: TGTGCCAGCAGCAATAGCCCGGGACAGGGGGACACTGAAGCTTTCTTT.

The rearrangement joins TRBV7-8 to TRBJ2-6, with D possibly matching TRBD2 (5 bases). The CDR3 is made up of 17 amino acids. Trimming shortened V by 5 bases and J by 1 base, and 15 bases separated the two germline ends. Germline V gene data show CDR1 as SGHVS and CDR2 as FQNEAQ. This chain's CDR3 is CASSPAFPGSGANVLTF. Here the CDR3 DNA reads TGTGCCAGCAGCCCAGCCTTCCCGGGGTCTGGGGCCAACGTCCTGACTTTC.

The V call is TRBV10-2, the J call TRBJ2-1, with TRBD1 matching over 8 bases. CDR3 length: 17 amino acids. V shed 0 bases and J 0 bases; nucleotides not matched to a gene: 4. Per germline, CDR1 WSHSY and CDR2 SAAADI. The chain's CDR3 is CASSESRQGASYNEQFF. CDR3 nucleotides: TGCGCCAGCAGTGAGTCGCGGCAGGGGGCCTCCTACAATGAGCAGTTCTTC.

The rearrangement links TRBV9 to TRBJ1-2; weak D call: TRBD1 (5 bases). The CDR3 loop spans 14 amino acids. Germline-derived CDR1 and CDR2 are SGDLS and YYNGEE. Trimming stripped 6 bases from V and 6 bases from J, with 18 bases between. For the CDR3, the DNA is TGTGCCAGCACAAAAACTCAGGGATCAAATGGCTACACCTTC. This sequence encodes CASTKTQGSNGYTF.

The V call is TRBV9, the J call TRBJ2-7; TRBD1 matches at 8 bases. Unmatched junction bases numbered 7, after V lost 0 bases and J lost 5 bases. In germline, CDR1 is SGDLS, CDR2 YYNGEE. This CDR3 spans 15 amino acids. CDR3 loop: CASSVGSRDRNEQYF. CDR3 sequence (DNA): TGTGCCAGCAGCGTAGGCTCCCGGGACAGGAACGAGCAGTACTTC. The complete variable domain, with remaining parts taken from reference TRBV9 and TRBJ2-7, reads DSGVTQTPKHLITATGQRVTLRCSPRSGDLSVYWYQQSLDQGLQFLIQYYNGEERAKGNILERFSAQQFPDLHSELNLSSLELGDSALYFCASSVGSRDRNEQYFGPGTRLTVT.

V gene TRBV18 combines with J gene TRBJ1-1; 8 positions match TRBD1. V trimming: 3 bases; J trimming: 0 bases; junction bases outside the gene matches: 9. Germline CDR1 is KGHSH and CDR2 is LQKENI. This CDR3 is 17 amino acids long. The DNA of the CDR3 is TGTGCCAGCTCACCGGCGGCCAGGGGGCTGATGAACACTGAAGCTTTCTTT. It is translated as CASSPAARGLMNTEAFF.

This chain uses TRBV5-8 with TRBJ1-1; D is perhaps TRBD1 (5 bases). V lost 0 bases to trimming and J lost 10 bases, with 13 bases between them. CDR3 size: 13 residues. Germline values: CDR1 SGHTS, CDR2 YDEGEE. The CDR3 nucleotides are TGTGCCAGCAGCTTGGTTCGGCAGGGTGCAGCTTTCTTT. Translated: CASSLVRQGAAFF.

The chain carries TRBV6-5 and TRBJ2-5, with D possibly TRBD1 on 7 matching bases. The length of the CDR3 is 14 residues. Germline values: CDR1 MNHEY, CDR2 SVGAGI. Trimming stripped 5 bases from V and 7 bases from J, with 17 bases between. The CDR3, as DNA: TGTGCCAGCAGTACCGGGACAGCCGGGGGGACCCAGTACTTC. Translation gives CASSTGTAGGTQYF.

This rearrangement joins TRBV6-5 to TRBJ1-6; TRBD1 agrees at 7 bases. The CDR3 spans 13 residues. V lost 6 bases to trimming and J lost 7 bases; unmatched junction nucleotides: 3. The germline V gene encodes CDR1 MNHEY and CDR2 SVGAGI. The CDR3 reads CASSDRDNSPLHF. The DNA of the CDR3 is TGTGCCAGCAGCGACAGGGACAATTCACCCCTCCACTTT.

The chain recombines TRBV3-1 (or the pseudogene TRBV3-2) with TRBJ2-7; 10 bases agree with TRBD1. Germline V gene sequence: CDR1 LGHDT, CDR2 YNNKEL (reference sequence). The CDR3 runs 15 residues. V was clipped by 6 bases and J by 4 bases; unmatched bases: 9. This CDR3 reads CASSLPGDRGYEQYF. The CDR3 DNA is TGTGCCAGCAGTCTACCCGGGGACAGGGGTTACGAGCAGTACTTC.

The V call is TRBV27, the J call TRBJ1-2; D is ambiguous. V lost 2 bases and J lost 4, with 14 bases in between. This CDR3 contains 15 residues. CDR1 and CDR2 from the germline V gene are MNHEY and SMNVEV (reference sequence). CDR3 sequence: CASSLGGTGTYGYTF. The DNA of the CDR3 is TGTGCCAGCAGTTTAGGAGGCACGGGAACCTATGGCTACACCTTC.

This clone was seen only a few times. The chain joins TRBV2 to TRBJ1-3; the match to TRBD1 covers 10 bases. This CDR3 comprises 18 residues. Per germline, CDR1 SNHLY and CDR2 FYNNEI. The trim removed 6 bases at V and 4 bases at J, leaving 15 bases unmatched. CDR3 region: CASRGDRGRGGSGNTIYF. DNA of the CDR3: TGTGCCAGCAGAGGGGACAGGGGTAGAGGTGGATCGGGAAACACCATATATTTT.

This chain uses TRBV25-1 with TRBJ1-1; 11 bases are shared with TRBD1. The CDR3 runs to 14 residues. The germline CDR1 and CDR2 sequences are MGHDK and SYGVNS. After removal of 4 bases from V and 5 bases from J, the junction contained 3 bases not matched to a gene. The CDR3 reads CASSAGQGGTEAFF. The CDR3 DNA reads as TGTGCCAGCAGTGCGGGACAGGGGGGGACTGAAGCTTTCTTT.

The CDR3 nucleotides are TGTGCCAGCAGTGAGGCGGGAAGAATGAACACTGAAGCTTTCTTT. Its protein is CASSEAGRMNTEAFF. The V call is TRBV25-1, the J call TRBJ1-1, with D uncertain. The germline V and J ends were trimmed by 3 bases and 0 bases, with 11 bases remaining between them. Germline lookup yields CDR1 MGHDK and CDR2 SYGVNS. The CDR3 consists of 15 residues.

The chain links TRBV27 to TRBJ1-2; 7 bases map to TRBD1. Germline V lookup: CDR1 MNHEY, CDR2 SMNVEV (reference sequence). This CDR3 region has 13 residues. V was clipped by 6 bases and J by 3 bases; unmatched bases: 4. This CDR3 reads CASRRDSHYGYTF. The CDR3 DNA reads TGTGCCAGCAGGAGGGACAGCCACTATGGCTACACCTTC.